The rows below give T cell receptor beta chains drawn from one sample of a study of shared clonotypes between healthy human individuals. Data came from immunoSEQ multiplex PCR; TCRdb stores just in-frame clones and leaves some out. The sample holds roughly 2.1 million clones, approximately 94% seen once. Sequencing was performed on naive CD8+ T cells from PBMCs. These receptors were collected from a man younger than 35 in good health. Some clones in this sample may be carry-over from other donors' samples. Each CDR3 is given with its conserved first and last residue. Fields, in order: J gene, clone size, V gene, D gene, CDR3 protein, CDR3 DNA. A D gene is named only where the DNA matches it firmly. Rows give clone size only sometimes, using once, few, many, or a class for an expanded clone.

j_gene: TRBJ1-2
abundance: -
v_gene: TRBV5-6
d_gene: -
CDR3aa: CASSGAPDYGYTF
CDR3nt: TGTGCCAGCAGCGGGGCCCCGGACTATGGCTACACCTTC

j_gene: TRBJ1-2
abundance: -
v_gene: TRBV9
d_gene: -
CDR3aa: CASSPRRSRTEFNYGYTF
CDR3nt: TGTGCCAGCAGCCCCAGGCGTTCGCGGACAGAATTTAACTATGGCTACACCTTC

j_gene: TRBJ2-7
abundance: -
v_gene: TRBV4-1
d_gene: TRBD2
CDR3aa: CASSQTSGPYQQYF
CDR3nt: TGCGCCAGCAGCCAGACTAGCGGGCCATACCAGCAGTACTTC

j_gene: TRBJ2-1
abundance: -
v_gene: TRBV27
d_gene: TRBD1
CDR3aa: CASSLGADRSENEQFF
CDR3nt: TGTGCCAGCAGTTTAGGGGCGGACAGGTCGGAAAATGAGCAGTTCTTC

j_gene: TRBJ2-5
abundance: -
v_gene: TRBV4-1
d_gene: -
CDR3aa: CASSHGSGRETQYF
CDR3nt: TGCGCCAGCAGCCACGGAAGCGGTCGAGAGACCCAGTACTTC

j_gene: TRBJ2-2
abundance: -
v_gene: TRBV11-2
d_gene: -
CDR3aa: CASSPIIGWGTGELFF
CDR3nt: TGTGCCAGCAGCCCTATCATTGGGTGGGGCACCGGGGAGCTGTTTTTT

j_gene: TRBJ2-7
abundance: -
v_gene: TRBV5-4
d_gene: -
CDR3aa: CASSYDGGYEQYF
CDR3nt: TGTGCCAGCAGCTACGACGGTGGCTACGAGCAGTACTTC

j_gene: TRBJ2-2
abundance: -
v_gene: TRBV27
d_gene: -
CDR3aa: CASSHRKGPTGELFF
CDR3nt: TGTGCCAGCAGTCATCGGAAGGGACCCACCGGGGAGCTGTTTTTT

j_gene: TRBJ1-5
abundance: few
v_gene: TRBV4-1
d_gene: -
CDR3aa: CASSSHGTNQPQHF
CDR3nt: TGCGCCAGCAGCTCACACGGCACAAATCAGCCCCAGCATTTT

j_gene: TRBJ2-7
abundance: -
v_gene: TRBV7-9
d_gene: -
CDR3aa: CASSWADPYYEQYF
CDR3nt: TGTGCCAGCAGTTGGGCCGACCCTTACTACGAGCAGTACTTC

j_gene: TRBJ2-4
abundance: -
v_gene: TRBV10-3
d_gene: -
CDR3aa: CAISQGAKNIQYF
CDR3nt: TGTGCCATCAGTCAGGGTGCCAAAAACATTCAGTACTTC

j_gene: TRBJ2-3
abundance: -
v_gene: TRBV9
d_gene: TRBD2
CDR3aa: CASSVAGLAWADTQYF
CDR3nt: TGTGCCAGCAGCGTAGCGGGACTAGCATGGGCAGATACGCAGTATTTT

j_gene: TRBJ2-1
abundance: -
v_gene: TRBV27
d_gene: TRBD2
CDR3aa: CASSRLAGDNEQFF
CDR3nt: TGTGCCAGCAGTAGACTAGCGGGTGACAATGAGCAGTTCTTC

j_gene: TRBJ2-7
abundance: once
v_gene: TRBV5-4
d_gene: TRBD1
CDR3aa: CASSLLGTGLYEQYF
CDR3nt: TGTGCCAGCAGCTTGTTGGGGACAGGGCTCTACGAGCAGTACTTC

j_gene: TRBJ2-7
abundance: -
v_gene: TRBV4-3
d_gene: TRBD2
CDR3aa: CASSLAGGDEQYF
CDR3nt: TGCGCCAGCAGCCTAGCGGGAGGGGACGAGCAGTACTTC

j_gene: TRBJ2-2
abundance: -
v_gene: TRBV9
d_gene: -
CDR3aa: CASSVDAGAGELFF
CDR3nt: TGTGCCAGCAGCGTAGACGCGGGTGCCGGGGAGCTGTTTTTT

j_gene: TRBJ2-7
abundance: -
v_gene: TRBV27
d_gene: TRBD1
CDR3aa: CASSLGQGAGEQYF
CDR3nt: TGTGCCAGCAGTTTAGGGCAGGGGGCGGGGGAGCAGTACTTC

j_gene: TRBJ2-7
abundance: -
v_gene: TRBV9
d_gene: -
CDR3aa: CASSVGRRSSYEQYF
CDR3nt: TGTGCCAGCAGCGTAGGTCGACGTAGCTCCTACGAGCAGTACTTC

j_gene: TRBJ2-7
abundance: -
v_gene: TRBV4-1
d_gene: TRBD2
CDR3aa: CASSLGTSGRALVGQYF
CDR3nt: TGCGCCAGCAGCCTTGGGACTAGCGGGAGGGCCCTCGTCGGGCAGTACTTC

j_gene: TRBJ2-1
abundance: -
v_gene: TRBV11-2
d_gene: -
CDR3aa: CASSFGTGGEQFF
CDR3nt: TGTGCCAGCAGTTTCGGGACCGGTGGTGAGCAGTTCTTC

j_gene: TRBJ2-1
abundance: -
v_gene: TRBV29-1
d_gene: TRBD1
CDR3aa: CSVEQQGSSYNEQFF
CDR3nt: TGCAGCGTTGAACAACAGGGGAGCTCCTACAATGAGCAGTTCTTC

j_gene: TRBJ1-1
abundance: -
v_gene: TRBV6-6
d_gene: TRBD1
CDR3aa: CASSTGERAFF
CDR3nt: TGTGCCAGCAGTACAGGGGAGAGGGCTTTCTTT

j_gene: TRBJ1-1
abundance: -
v_gene: TRBV7-9
d_gene: -
CDR3aa: CASRRTKNTEAFF
CDR3nt: TGTGCCAGCAGAAGAACAAAGAACACTGAAGCTTTCTTT

j_gene: TRBJ1-5
abundance: -
v_gene: TRBV27
d_gene: -
CDR3aa: CASSLGQSNQPQHF
CDR3nt: TGTGCCAGCAGTTTAGGACAGAGCAATCAGCCCCAGCATTTT

j_gene: TRBJ2-3
abundance: few
v_gene: TRBV29-1
d_gene: TRBD1
CDR3aa: CSVEDTGTGPDTQYF
CDR3nt: TGCAGCGTTGAAGATACCGGGACAGGGCCAGATACGCAGTATTTT

j_gene: TRBJ2-1
abundance: -
v_gene: TRBV18
d_gene: TRBD1
CDR3aa: CASSPDRGTYNEQFF
CDR3nt: TGTGCCAGCTCACCCGACAGGGGTACCTACAATGAGCAGTTCTTC

j_gene: TRBJ1-1
abundance: -
v_gene: TRBV19
d_gene: TRBD1
CDR3aa: CASSPGLRGNEAFF
CDR3nt: TGTGCCAGTAGTCCAGGCCTCAGGGGGAACGAAGCTTTCTTT

j_gene: TRBJ1-1
abundance: -
v_gene: TRBV7-9
d_gene: -
CDR3aa: CASSPPRPRDTEAFF
CDR3nt: TGTGCCAGCAGCCCCCCTAGGCCTAGAGACACTGAAGCTTTCTTT

j_gene: TRBJ2-7
abundance: -
v_gene: TRBV19
d_gene: -
CDR3aa: CASSGPFYEQYF
CDR3nt: TGTGCCAGTAGCGGACCCTTCTACGAGCAGTACTTC

j_gene: TRBJ1-3
abundance: -
v_gene: TRBV28
d_gene: TRBD1
CDR3aa: CASRARTGEDSGNTIYF
CDR3nt: TGTGCCAGCAGGGCTAGGACAGGGGAGGATTCTGGAAACACCATATATTTT

j_gene: TRBJ2-7
abundance: -
v_gene: TRBV27
d_gene: -
CDR3aa: CASSFGSTYEQYF
CDR3nt: TGTGCCAGCAGTTTTGGGTCGACCTACGAGCAGTACTTC

j_gene: TRBJ2-1
abundance: -
v_gene: TRBV7-9
d_gene: -
CDR3aa: CASSLRSRDGNEQFF
CDR3nt: TGTGCCAGCAGCTTACGTAGTAGGGACGGAAATGAGCAGTTCTTC

j_gene: TRBJ2-2
abundance: -
v_gene: TRBV4-1
d_gene: -
CDR3aa: CASSHGARTGELFF
CDR3nt: TGCGCCAGCAGTCACGGGGCTAGGACCGGGGAGCTGTTTTTT

j_gene: TRBJ1-2
abundance: -
v_gene: TRBV11-2
d_gene: -
CDR3aa: CASSLGQGVYGYTF
CDR3nt: TGTGCCAGCAGCTTGGGGCAGGGAGTCTATGGCTACACCTTC

j_gene: TRBJ1-2
abundance: -
v_gene: TRBV7-9
d_gene: -
CDR3aa: CASSSDDYGYTF
CDR3nt: TGTGCCAGCAGCTCGGACGACTATGGCTACACCTTC

j_gene: TRBJ2-7
abundance: -
v_gene: TRBV27
d_gene: TRBD1
CDR3aa: CASSPAHRGDEQYF
CDR3nt: TGTGCCAGCAGTCCAGCTCACAGGGGCGACGAGCAGTACTTC